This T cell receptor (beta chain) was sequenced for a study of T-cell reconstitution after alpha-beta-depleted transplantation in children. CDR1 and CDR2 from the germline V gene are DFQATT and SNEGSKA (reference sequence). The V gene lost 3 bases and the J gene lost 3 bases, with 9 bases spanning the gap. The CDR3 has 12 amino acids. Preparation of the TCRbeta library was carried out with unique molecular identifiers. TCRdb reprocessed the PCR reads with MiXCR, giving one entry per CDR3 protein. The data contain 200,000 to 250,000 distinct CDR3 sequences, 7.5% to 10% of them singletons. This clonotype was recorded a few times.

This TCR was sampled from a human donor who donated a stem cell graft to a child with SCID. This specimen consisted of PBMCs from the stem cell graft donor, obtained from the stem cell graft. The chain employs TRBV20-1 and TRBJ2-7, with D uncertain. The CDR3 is CSASYTGYEQYF. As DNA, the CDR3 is TGCAGTGCTAGCTACACGGGCTACGAGCAGTACTTC.